The 12 T cell receptor beta chains presented below share a single source sample, sequenced in a study of cytomegalovirus exposure and HLA in healthy donors. Use of 60 Vbeta and 13 Jbeta primers characterized the PCR. Profiled with immunoSEQ multiplex PCR; TCRdb holds only in-frame clones, not every one. The table lists 150,000 to 200,000 clones, 75% of them singletons. The specimen sequenced was PBMCs. The source is a female donor in good health and CMV-seronegative.

This chain links TRBV18 with TRBJ1-1, with 7 bases fitting TRBD1. Trimming cost V 0 bases and J 7 bases; bases outside gene matches: 5. The germline gives CDR1 KGHSH, CDR2 LQKENI. The CDR3 totals 14 residues. This chain's CDR3 is CASSPPGTVFEAFF. The CDR3 coding sequence is TGTGCCAGCTCACCACCGGGGACAGTGTTTGAAGCTTTCTTT.

The V and J genes are TRBV5-1 and TRBJ2-6, with a weak D call TRBD2 (5 bases). The CDR3 sequence is 16 residues long. The ends were cut back, 4 bases at V and 1 base at J, with 12 bases in the middle. Germline CDR1 reads SGHRS; CDR2 reads YFSETQ. CDR3 DNA: TGCGCCAGCAGCCCGGGGATGCGATCTGGGGCCAACGTCCTGACTTTC. Translating it yields CASSPGMRSGANVLTF.

The rearrangement joins TRBV4-2 to TRBJ2-1, with 10 bases lining up with TRBD1. CDR1 LGHNA and CDR2 YNFKEQ come from the germline V gene. Germline trimming cut 1 base from V and 6 bases from J; bases unmatched to any gene: 9. The CDR3 is 17 amino acids. The CDR3 DNA reads as TGTGCCAGCAGCCAAGCTGAGACAGGGGGCAGGGTCAATGAGCAGTTCTTC. Translating gives CASSQAETGGRVNEQFF.

The chain links TRBV28 to TRBJ2-3, with a weak D call TRBD2 (6 bases). Germline-derived CDR1 and CDR2 are MDHEN and SYDVKM. This CDR3 contains 15 residues. The V end was cut by 3 bases, the J end by 0 bases, with 10 bases between. CDR3: CASSFGGSSTDTQYF. CDR3 in DNA: TGTGCCAGCAGTTTCGGGGGTTCTAGCACAGATACGCAGTATTTT.

A few counts support this clone. The genes are TRBV2 and TRBJ2-7; 8 bases match TRBD1. The germline gives CDR1 SNHLY, CDR2 FYNNEI. CDR3 length equals 13 residues. The ends lost 3 bases at V and 6 bases at J; junction bases unmatched: 4. Written as DNA, the CDR3 is TGTGCCAGCAGTGACAGGGGGCGAGGCGAGCAGTACTTC. As protein: CASSDRGRGEQYF. The variable domain in full, with the rest retrieved from reference TRBV2 and TRBJ2-7, is EPEVTQTPSHQVTQMGQEVILRCVPISNHLYFYWYRQILGQKVEFLVSFYNNEISEKSEIFDDQFSVERPDGSNFTLKIRSTKLEDSAMYFCASSDRGRGEQYFGPGTRLTVT.

The V and J genes are TRBV18 and TRBJ1-2; D not resolved. Germline V lookup: CDR1 KGHSH, CDR2 LQKENI. V was cut by 3 bases and J by 6 bases, with 11 bases left in between. The CDR3 length is 13 residues. In DNA, the CDR3 is TGTGCCAGCTCACCGAGGGAAATGGATGGCTACACCTTC. Protein product: CASSPREMDGYTF.

The chain employs TRBV25-1 and TRBJ2-5; 7 nucleotides line up with TRBD1. CDR1 is MGHDK, CDR2 SYGVNS, per germline. V was clipped by 6 bases and J by 5 bases; unmatched bases: 6. The CDR3 extends over 13 amino acids. As DNA, the CDR3 is TGTGCCAGCAGAGAGGGGGCGCGGGAGACCCAGTACTTC. Translating it yields CASREGARETQYF. The full variable domain, rest sourced from reference TRBV25-1 and TRBJ2-5, is EADIYQTPRYLVIGTGKKITLECSQTMGHDKMYWYQQDPGMELHLIHYSYGVNSTEKGDLSSESTVSRIRTEHFPLTLESARPSHTSQYLCASREGARETQYFGPGTRLLVL.

The V gene is TRBV27, the J gene TRBJ2-4; 9 bases are a match to TRBD1. The CDR3 is 15 residues long. Germline V gives CDR1 MNHEY, CDR2 SMNVEV (reference sequence). V shed 4 bases, J shed 5 bases, and the junction held 6 bases outside the gene matches. CDR3 in amino acids: CASSSHRTGENIQYF. The CDR3 DNA sequence: TGTGCCAGCAGTTCCCATCGGACAGGGGAAAACATTCAGTACTTC.

The rearrangement links TRBV4-3 to TRBJ2-2, with D maybe TRBD1 (6 bases). Germline CDR1 LGHNA, CDR2 YSLEER. The CDR3 consists of 14 residues. With 4 bases removed from V and 6 bases from J, the gap between germline ends came to 12 bases. DNA of the CDR3: TGCGCCAGCAGCCCGTCCAGGGGACCCGGGGAGCTGTTTTTT. Protein: CASSPSRGPGELFF.

This clone was counted ten times or more. The chain couples TRBV4-3 to TRBJ1-5; tentatively, D is TRBD1 (6 bases). The CDR3 spans 14 residues. Germline CDR1 reads LGHNA; CDR2 reads YSLEER. The V end was cut by 4 bases, the J end by 5 bases, with 12 bases between. The CDR3 DNA follows: TGCGCCAGCAGCCCCGGACAGTGGGATCAGCCCCAGCATTTT. It is translated as CASSPGQWDQPQHF.

This clone was seen more than once but under ten times. The chain recombines TRBV6-5 with TRBJ2-7, with 9 bases lining up with TRBD1. Trimming took 4 bases from V and 2 from J; bases not matched to a gene: 6. This CDR3 region has 15 residues. Germline V gene data show CDR1 as MNHEY and CDR2 as SVGAGI. Here the CDR3 DNA reads TGTGCCAGCAGTTTAACCGGGACAGGGACCTACGAGCAGTACTTC. This translates into CASSLTGTGTYEQYF.

In this sample, this clone turned up once. The chain is built from TRBV6-5 and TRBJ2-5, with TRBD1 matching 7 bases. Germline CDR1 is MNHEY and CDR2 is SVGAGI. There are 11 residues in the CDR3. V shed 8 bases, J shed 4 bases, and the junction held 1 base outside the gene matches. CDR3 sequence: CASSGGETQYF. CDR3 nucleotide sequence: TGTGCCAGCTCAGGGGGAGAGACCCAGTACTTC.